These 29 T cell receptor beta chains came from one sample sequenced in a study of cytomegalovirus exposure and HLA in healthy donors. With 60 Vbeta and 13 Jbeta primers, the PCR was carried out. This table comes from immunoSEQ multiplex PCR, and its TCRdb copy is limited to in-frame clones, with some not included. The table has about 180,000 clones, around 80% seen once; the top ten hold under 3%. The sequenced sample consisted of PBMCs. All receptors come from a woman in her thirties in good health and CMV-seropositive.

The rearrangement uses TRBV29-1 and TRBJ1-2, with no clear D. CDR3 length: 15 residues. Germline CDR1 and CDR2: SQVTM and ANQGSEA. Trimming left V 4 bases short and J 3 bases short, with 18 bases between. The CDR3, as DNA: TGCAGCGTTGGCCCCCGGGTTACCCCAGACTATGGCTACACCTTC. It is translated as CSVGPRVTPDYGYTF.

Details on this clone: The sample carries other DNA sequences with the same CDR3. The chain is built from TRBV5-1 and TRBJ2-1; 10 bases align to TRBD2. Germline V gives CDR1 SGHRS, CDR2 YFSETQ. J lost 4 bases, V lost 4 bases, and 5 bases had no gene match. This CDR3 is 15 amino acids long. The CDR3 reads CASSLSGGEYNEQFF. The DNA for the CDR3 is TGCGCCAGCAGCCTGAGCGGGGGGGAGTACAATGAGCAGTTCTTC.

The chain couples TRBV19 to TRBJ2-5, with D tentatively TRBD2 (5 bases). In germline, CDR1 is LNHDA, CDR2 SQIVND (reference sequence). Trimming left V 3 bases short and J 4 bases short, with 15 bases between. The CDR3 sequence is 15 residues long. This chain's CDR3 is CASSIGLAVGETQYF. Here the CDR3 DNA reads TGTGCCAGTAGTATTGGCCTAGCAGTCGGAGAGACCCAGTACTTC.

This clone has just one count. The V call is TRBV19, the J call TRBJ2-2; possibly TRBD2 for D (6 bases). The germline V gene has CDR1 LNHDA and CDR2 SQIVND (reference sequence). V lost 8 bases and J 4 bases, leaving 17 bases between the germline ends. The CDR3 extends over 15 amino acids. The CDR3 here is CASAPEGLFTGELFF. Here the CDR3 DNA reads TGTGCCAGTGCCCCGGAGGGTCTTTTCACCGGGGAGCTGTTTTTT.

The chain combines TRBV19 with TRBJ2-2, with 10 bases fitting TRBD1. The CDR3 contains 13 residues. The V and J ends lost 10 bases and 6 bases, in that order; junction bases with no gene match: 5. CDR1 is LNHDA and CDR2 is SQIVND in the germline V gene (reference sequence). In nucleotides, the CDR3 is TGTGCCACCATCGGGACAGGGGCCGGGGAGCTGTTTTTT. This translates into CATIGTGAGELFF.

The rearrangement joins TRBV5-4 to TRBJ1-2, with D possibly matching TRBD1 (5 bases). Germline values: CDR1 SGHNT, CDR2 YYREEE (reference sequence). The CDR3 has 15 amino acids. V was cut by 0 bases and J by 8 bases, with 17 bases left in between. The CDR3 here is CASSLERTPYGGYTF. The CDR3 DNA sequence: TGTGCCAGCAGCTTGGAAAGGACACCCTACGGGGGCTACACCTTC.

The chain combines TRBV7-2 with TRBJ2-5, with 7 nucleotides matching TRBD1. The assigned J gene may be wrong: the sequence end matches TRBJ2-7 better. The CDR3 runs 14 residues. CDR1 and CDR2 from the germline V gene are SGHTA and FQGNSA. CDR3 loop: CASSSRQGTYEQYF. The CDR3 DNA is TGTGCCAGCAGCTCCCGACAGGGTACTTACGAGCAGTACTTC.

The genes are TRBV7-2 and TRBJ1-6, with D maybe TRBD1 (6 bases). V lost 1 base and J lost 5, with 15 bases in between. This CDR3 has 17 amino acids. Germline CDR1 and CDR2: SGHTA and FQGNSA. The CDR3 loop is CASSLGGGGVHNSPLHF. The CDR3 nucleotides are TGTGCCAGCAGCTTAGGAGGGGGGGGAGTCCATAATTCACCCCTCCACTTT.

The chain couples TRBV27 to TRBJ2-1, with a tentative D call TRBD2 (5 bases). V gave up 2 bases and J gave up 5 bases, with 19 bases separating them. Germline lookup yields CDR1 MNHEY and CDR2 SMNVEV (reference sequence). The length of the CDR3 is 17 residues. The CDR3 sequence is CASSLRAIRRLDNEQFF. In DNA, the CDR3 is TGTGCCAGCAGTTTAAGGGCTATCAGGAGGCTGGACAATGAGCAGTTCTTC.

The CDR3 loop is CASSSLTSQETQYF. The CDR3 region has the DNA TGTGCCAGCAGCTCTCTGACTTCGCAAGAGACCCAGTACTTC. V gene TRBV11-2 combines with J gene TRBJ2-5; no definite D call. CDR1 and CDR2 (germline): SGHAT, FQNNGV. This CDR3 has 14 amino acids. V lost 4 bases to trimming and J lost 2 bases, with 11 bases between them.

The chain is built from TRBV11-3 and TRBJ2-1; TRBD1 aligns across 10 bases. CDR3 length: 15 amino acids. V was clipped by 1 base and J by 4 bases; unmatched bases: 1. Germline loops: CDR1 SGHNT, CDR2 YENEEA. The CDR3 region is CASSLGQGAYNEQFF. CDR3 nucleotide sequence: TGTGCCAGCAGCTTAGGACAGGGGGCTTACAATGAGCAGTTCTTC.

The sample holds a few counts of this clone. The chain couples TRBV7-3 to TRBJ1-5; unclear D gene. This CDR3 spans 14 amino acids. V was cut by 6 bases and J by 3 bases, with 12 bases left in between. Germline V gene data show CDR1 as SGHTA and CDR2 as FQGTGA. In DNA, the CDR3 is TGTGCCAGCAGACGGGGAGCCTTCAATCAGCCCCAGCATTTT. This translates into CASRRGAFNQPQHF.

This rearrangement joins TRBV7-2 to TRBJ2-3, with D unclear. Looked up from germline, CDR1 is SGHTA and CDR2 is FQGNSA. The CDR3 is 11 amino acids. V lost 7 bases to trimming and J lost 6 bases, with 8 bases between them. DNA for the CDR3: TGTGCCAGCAAACGGTGGGATACGCAGTATTTT. The encoded protein is CASKRWDTQYF.

This clone was picked up a small number of times. The chain joins TRBV11-2 to TRBJ1-5; D gene unclear. V was clipped by 5 bases and J by 0 bases, with 20 bases between them. The CDR3 is 18 amino acids. Germline loops: CDR1 SGHAT, CDR2 FQNNGV. CDR3 nucleotide sequence: TGTGCCAGCAGCCCTTGGAGGAGGCCTCCTTATAGCAATCAGCCCCAGCATTTT. This gives the protein CASSPWRRPPYSNQPQHF.

The chain combines TRBV4-2 with TRBJ2-1; the match to TRBD2 covers 9 bases. This CDR3 spans 17 amino acids. Germline V gene lookup returns CDR1 LGHNA and CDR2 YNFKEQ. V gave up 4 bases and J gave up 0 bases; unmatched junction bases: 7. The CDR3 DNA follows: TGTGCCAGCAGCCGCAGACTAGCGGTTCTCTCCTACAATGAGCAGTTCTTC. This codes for CASSRRLAVLSYNEQFF.

The chain is built from TRBV7-9 and TRBJ1-6, with D hard to call. The CDR3 covers 15 residues. V was trimmed by 3 bases and J by 0 bases, leaving 6 bases between them. Germline CDR1 and CDR2: SEHNR and FQNEAQ (reference sequence). CDR3 protein: CASSFESSYNSPLHF. CDR3 nucleotide sequence: TGTGCCAGCAGCTTCGAGAGCTCCTATAATTCACCCCTCCACTTT.

The V call is TRBV16, the J call TRBJ1-4, with unresolved D. The V end lost 4 bases, the J end lost 7 bases, and 22 bases lay between the germline ends. CDR1 and CDR2 (germline): KGHSY, FQNENV. The CDR3 totals 17 residues. The CDR3 DNA reads TGTGCCAGCAGCCGACTACCCACACCGGAGGTTGTTGAAAAACTGTTTTTT. Its translation: CASSRLPTPEVVEKLFF.

This chain joins TRBV19 and TRBJ1-5, with a possible D match to TRBD1 (5 bases). This CDR3 has 14 amino acids. Trimming cost V 0 bases and J 7 bases, with 10 bases left between them. Germline assignment: CDR1 LNHDA and CDR2 SQIVND (reference sequence). The CDR3 is CASSIERGRQPQHF. CDR3 sequence (DNA): TGTGCCAGTAGTATAGAAAGGGGTAGGCAGCCCCAGCATTTT.

The J gene is TRBJ1-3, the V gene TRBV28, with D tentatively TRBD1 (5 bases). The CDR3 sequence is 15 residues long. Germline-derived CDR1 and CDR2 are MDHEN and SYDVKM. V shed 5 bases and J shed 0 bases, with 11 bases lying between them. CDR3 region: CASSPTGRSGNTIYF. The CDR3 DNA is TGTGCCAGCAGTCCCACAGGACGCTCTGGAAACACCATATATTTT. Using reference TRBV28 and TRBJ1-3 for the parts outside the CDR3, the full variable domain is DVKVTQSSRYLVKRTGEKVFLECVQDMDHENMFWYRQDPGLGLRLIYFSYDVKMKEKGDIPEGYSVSREKKERFSLILESASTNQTSMYLCASSPTGRSGNTIYFGEGSWLTVV.

The chain links TRBV15 to TRBJ2-7, with a weak D call TRBD1 (6 bases). V was pared by 2 bases and J by 5 bases, with 22 bases between. The CDR3 has 17 amino acids. From germline, CDR1 is LNHNV and CDR2 YYDKDF (reference sequence). For the CDR3, the DNA is TGTGCCACCAGCAGACCGTCGACCTCGACAGGACGCAACGAGCAGTACTTC. Translation gives CATSRPSTSTGRNEQYF.

This clone has only one observation. V usage is TRBV13 and J usage is TRBJ1-2, with 7 nucleotides matching TRBD1. Germline V gene sequence: CDR1 PRHDT, CDR2 FYEKMQ (reference sequence). The CDR3 sequence is 13 residues long. V dropped 0 bases and J dropped 8; count of bases not matched to a gene: 3. The CDR3 bases are TGTGCCAGCAGCTTAGGCAGGGGGAAGGGCTACACCTTC. Amino acids: CASSLGRGKGYTF.

The genes are TRBV5-4 and TRBJ2-1; no clear D gene. With 4 bases removed from V and 7 bases from J, the gap between germline ends came to 12 bases. This CDR3 contains 13 residues. Per the germline V gene, CDR1 is SGHNT and CDR2 is YYREEE (reference sequence). The DNA for the CDR3 is TGTGCCAGCAGCCCGTCCAGGCAGAATGAGCAGTTCTTC. It codes for CASSPSRQNEQFF.

The V and J genes are TRBV5-1 and TRBJ2-7; possible D gene TRBD1, 6 bases. The V gene lost 4 bases and the J gene lost 2 bases, with 16 bases spanning the gap. The germline V gene encodes CDR1 SGHRS and CDR2 YFSETQ. This CDR3 comprises 15 residues. The CDR3 DNA follows: TGCGCCAGCAGCAGCGCCCCCGGGACAACCTACGAGCAGTACTTC. Encoded protein: CASSSAPGTTYEQYF.

The J gene is TRBJ2-1, the V gene TRBV18; 12 positions agree with TRBD2. Unmatched junction bases numbered 1, after V lost 1 base and J lost 3 bases. The CDR3 totals 16 residues. Germline V gene lookup returns CDR1 KGHSH and CDR2 LQKENI. CDR3: CASSPQTSGGYNEQFF. The CDR3 DNA follows: TGTGCCAGCTCACCACAGACTAGCGGGGGCTACAATGAGCAGTTCTTC.

This chain links TRBV4-3 with TRBJ1-6; tentative D call: TRBD1 (5 bases). The CDR3 is 17 residues long. From germline, CDR1 is LGHNA and CDR2 YSLEER. Trimming left V 4 bases short and J 1 base short, with 14 bases between. In DNA form, the CDR3 reads TGCGCCAGCAGCCCCAGGGAGGGAGGGTCCTATAATTCACCCCTCCACTTT. It yields the protein CASSPREGGSYNSPLHF.

The chain links TRBV30 to TRBJ1-4; D is unclear. CDR3 size: 12 residues. The V end was cut by 4 bases, the J end by 4 bases, with 7 bases between. Per the germline V gene, CDR1 is GTSNPN and CDR2 is SVGIG (reference sequence). The DNA for the CDR3 is TGTGCCTGGACAGTTAATAATGAAAAACTGTTTTTT. Its translation is CAWTVNNEKLFF. The entire variable domain, with the rest obtained from reference TRBV30 and TRBJ1-4, is as follows: SQTIHQWPATLVQPVGSPLSLECTVEGTSNPNLYWYRQAAGRGLQLLFYSVGIGQISSEVPQNLSASRPQDRQFILSSKKLLLSDSGFYLCAWTVNNEKLFFGSGTQLSVL.

The CDR3 protein is CASSIPGQGYEQYF. CDR3 nucleotide sequence: TGTGCCAGCTCTATACCGGGACAGGGCTACGAGCAGTACTTC. This rearrangement joins TRBV18 to TRBJ2-7, with 9 positions matching TRBD1. Germline CDR1 reads KGHSH; CDR2 reads LQKENI. The CDR3 runs 14 residues. The V gene end was trimmed by 6 bases and the J gene end by 3 bases; junction bases not matched to a gene: 6.

The V call is TRBV28, the J call TRBJ1-5; D perhaps matches TRBD1 (6 bases). The germline gives CDR1 MDHEN, CDR2 SYDVKM. Trimming cost V 6 bases and J 4 bases, with 13 bases left between them. The length of the CDR3 is 14 residues. CDR3 coding DNA: TGTGCCAGCAGCCTGACAGGCCCTAATCAGCCCCAGCATTTT. Its translation is CASSLTGPNQPQHF.

This chain connects TRBV27 to TRBJ2-7; TRBD1 matches at 12 bases. Germline-derived CDR1 and CDR2 are MNHEY and SMNVEV (reference sequence). Trimming took 1 base from V and 2 from J; bases not matched to a gene: 3. There are 16 residues in the CDR3. CDR3 amino acids: CASSLLGDRGPYEQYF. In DNA, the CDR3 is TGTGCCAGCAGTTTATTGGGGGACAGGGGGCCCTACGAGCAGTACTTC.